The next 24 T cell receptor beta chains were all read from a single sample in a study of CD4 T cells in relation to SARS-CoV-2 and coronaviruses. Repertoires were generated with immunoSEQ multiplex PCR, while TCRdb's copy carries only in-frame clones and drops some. The sample records 29,000 or so clones, roughly four fifths being singletons. Unexposed donor CD4+ T cells date from about 2011-2018, before the COVID-19 pandemic. After approximately ten days of culture, CD4+ T cells were isolated. Antigens for these TCRs are unknown. Sequences were obtained from CD4+ T cells from PBMCs, cultured in vitro. These receptors all come from a human donor in good health.

The chain has TRBV29-1 and TRBJ2-7; TRBD1 matches at 8 bases. V lost 7 bases, J lost 5 bases, and 4 bases stayed unmatched. Germline assignment: CDR1 SQVTM and CDR2 ANQGSEA. This CDR3 has 11 amino acids. Here the CDR3 DNA reads TGCAGCGCCGGACAGGGCGACGAGCAGTACTTC. Amino acids: CSAGQGDEQYF.

The chain couples TRBV7-2 to TRBJ2-1; maybe TRBD1 (5 bases). Trimming left V 1 base short and J 7 bases short, with 14 bases between. The CDR3 is made up of 15 amino acids. Germline lookup yields CDR1 SGHTA and CDR2 FQGNSA. The CDR3 sequence is CASSLVIRKGNEQFF. In DNA form, the CDR3 reads TGTGCCAGCAGCTTAGTTATTAGAAAGGGGAATGAGCAGTTCTTC.

The rearrangement uses TRBV5-4 and TRBJ2-1; 9 bases agree with TRBD1. Germline-derived CDR1 and CDR2 are SGHNT and YYREEE (reference sequence). J gave up 7 bases and V 4 bases, and 9 bases lay outside the gene matches. CDR3 length: 15 amino acids. The DNA of the CDR3 is TGTGCCAGCAGCCCGAAGACGACAGGGGGGAATGAGCAGTTCTTC. This gives the protein CASSPKTTGGNEQFF.

The rearrangement uses TRBV19 and TRBJ1-5, with 7 bases matching TRBD1. The CDR3 has 18 amino acids. V dropped 6 bases and J dropped 0; count of bases not matched to a gene: 14. CDR1 and CDR2 (germline): LNHDA, SQIVND (reference sequence). In DNA, the CDR3 is TGTGCCAGTAGCTTGCAGGGGGTTACACTTTATAGCAATCAGCCCCAGCATTTT. Translated, it gives CASSLQGVTLYSNQPQHF. The variable domain in full, with the rest retrieved from reference TRBV19 and TRBJ1-5, is DGGITQSPKYLFRKEGQNVTLSCEQNLNHDAMYWYRQDPGQGLRLIYYSQIVNDFQKGDIAEGYSVSREKKESFPLTVTSAQKNPTAFYLCASSLQGVTLYSNQPQHFGDGTRLSIL.

The J gene is TRBJ1-6, the V gene TRBV12-5; D not resolved. CDR3 length: 18 amino acids. Trimming stripped 0 bases from V and 0 bases from J, with 12 bases between. Germline V gene lookup returns CDR1 LGHNT and CDR2 FRNRAP. The CDR3 here is CASGLVLGRSSYNSPLHF. DNA for the CDR3: TGTGCTAGTGGTTTGGTACTGGGCAGGAGCTCCTATAATTCACCCCTCCACTTT.

V usage is TRBV6-5 and J usage is TRBJ1-5; no reliable D call. The CDR3 length is 13 residues. Trimming stripped 6 bases from V and 4 bases from J, with 10 bases between. From germline, CDR1 is MNHEY and CDR2 SVGAGI. CDR3 coding DNA: TGTGCCAGCAGCCCCCGGGAAAATCAGCCCCAGCATTTT. It specifies CASSPRENQPQHF.

V is TRBV2 and J is TRBJ2-1; TRBD1 matches 7 bases. CDR1 and CDR2 (germline): SNHLY, FYNNEI. CDR3 length: 13 residues. V shed 8 bases and J 2 bases; nucleotides not matched to a gene: 3. The CDR3 DNA reads as TGTGCCAGCCGCAGGGGGACCTACAATGAGCAGTTCTTC. Its protein is CASRRGTYNEQFF.

In the case of this clone: An end of the junction differs from the germline gene, which may be a read error. The J gene is TRBJ2-1, the V gene TRBV25-1; TRBD2 matches 9 bases. Germline V CDR1 and CDR2: MGHDK, SYGVNS. The CDR3 consists of 13 residues. CDR3 nucleotides: TGTGCCAGCACATCTAGCGGGACCTCTCGCGTTCTCTTC. As protein: CASTSSGTSRVLF.

As for this clone: The sample carries other DNA sequences with the same CDR3. The CDR3 coding sequence is TGCGCCAGCAGCTTGGTGGCGAGCTATGGCTACACCTTC. Translating gives CASSLVASYGYTF. This chain links TRBV5-1 with TRBJ1-2, with D unclear. Germline loops: CDR1 SGHRS, CDR2 YFSETQ. Trimming stripped 0 bases from V and 4 bases from J, with 7 bases between. The CDR3 has 13 amino acids. The variable domain in full, with the rest retrieved from reference TRBV5-1 and TRBJ1-2, is KAGVTQTPRYLIKTRGQQVTLSCSPISGHRSVSWYQQTPGQGLQFLFEYFSETQRNKGNFPGRFSGRQFSNSRSEMNVSTLELGDSALYLCASSLVASYGYTFGSGTRLTVV.

A note on this clone: One end of the junction is discordant with germline, which a read error may explain. The genes are TRBV7-7 and TRBJ2-2; 9 nucleotides align to TRBD1. This CDR3 has 16 amino acids. Germline CDR1 and CDR2: SSHAT and FNYEAQ (reference sequence). The CDR3 loop reads CASSSSGQGDTGELFF. DNA of the CDR3: TGTGCTAGCAGCTCATCGGGACAGGGAGACACCGGGGAGCTGTTTTTT.

The sample holds one count of this clone. The rearrangement joins TRBV10-3 to TRBJ2-5; 7 nucleotides agree with TRBD2. CDR1 and CDR2 (germline): ENHRY, SYGVKD. J gave up 7 bases and V 8 bases, and 7 bases lay outside the gene matches. This CDR3 is built from 12 residues. CDR3 amino acids: CAIGTTGGTQYF. The CDR3 DNA sequence: TGTGCCATCGGGACTACCGGGGGGACCCAGTACTTC.

The genes are TRBV12-3 or TRBV12-4 and TRBJ1-3, with D perhaps matching TRBD1 (5 bases). The V gene lost 6 bases and the J gene lost 2 bases, with 8 bases spanning the gap. The CDR3 runs 13 residues. CDR3 bases: TGTGCCAGCAGCGGGGGAACTGGAAACACCATATATTTT. Amino acids: CASSGGTGNTIYF.

The rearrangement uses TRBV19 and TRBJ2-5; 8 bases line up with TRBD1. Germline V gene sequence: CDR1 LNHDA, CDR2 SQIVND (reference sequence). The CDR3 length is 15 residues. Trimming removed 3 bases from V and 4 bases from J; junction bases left unmatched: 7. CDR3 sequence reads: CASSIQGASRETQYF. The CDR3 region has the DNA TGTGCCAGTAGTATTCAGGGGGCCTCACGAGAGACCCAGTACTTC.

The chain employs TRBV6-5 and TRBJ2-7, with 7 bases aligning to TRBD2. After removal of 8 bases from V and 3 bases from J, the junction contained 13 bases not matched to a gene. This CDR3 spans 15 amino acids. The germline CDR1 and CDR2 sequences are MNHEY and SVGAGI. CDR3 DNA: TGTGCCAGCGGACTAGGCGGGAGCGGGGACTACGAGCAGTACTTC. This gives the protein CASGLGGSGDYEQYF.

V usage is TRBV27 and J usage is TRBJ2-7; tentatively, D is TRBD1 (5 bases). The CDR3 has 12 amino acids. Germline loops: CDR1 MNHEY, CDR2 SMNVEV (reference sequence). Trimming stripped 4 bases from V and 6 bases from J, with 10 bases between. CDR3 protein: CASSSRGTEQYF. The CDR3 DNA reads as TGTGCCAGCAGTTCTAGGGGCACCGAGCAGTACTTC.

V is TRBV10-3 and J is TRBJ2-7, with D tentatively TRBD1 or TRBD2 (5 bases each). V lost 6 bases, J lost 7 bases, and 16 bases lay in between. The CDR3 is 13 residues long. Germline assignment: CDR1 ENHRY and CDR2 SYGVKD. The CDR3 loop is CAIRGDLLEEQYF. The CDR3 bases are TGTGCCATCAGGGGGGACCTCCTAGAAGAGCAGTACTTC.

The chain uses TRBV3-1 (or the pseudogene TRBV3-2) and TRBJ2-1; 9 nucleotides agree with TRBD2. This CDR3 is built from 16 residues. Trimming at V came to 1 base and at J to 6 bases, leaving 7 bases not matched to a gene. From germline, CDR1 is LGHDT and CDR2 YNNKEL (reference sequence). The CDR3 nucleotides are TGTGCCAGCAGCCAAGTTAGCGGGAGTGGCTTCAATGAGCAGTTCTTC. This translates into CASSQVSGSGFNEQFF.

This chain uses TRBV3-1 (or the pseudogene TRBV3-2) with TRBJ2-1, with 9 bases matching TRBD2. With 4 bases clipped from V and 7 bases from J, the junction kept 5 bases outside the gene matches. This CDR3 spans 14 amino acids. Germline values: CDR1 LGHDT, CDR2 YNNKEL (reference sequence). The CDR3 here is CASSRSGSENEQFF. CDR3 coding DNA: TGTGCCAGCAGCCGTAGCGGGAGTGAGAATGAGCAGTTCTTC.

This clone has only one observation. This rearrangement joins TRBV6-2 or TRBV6-3 to TRBJ1-2; D gene unclear. V was pared by 0 bases and J by 4 bases, with 9 bases between. This CDR3 spans 14 amino acids. From germline, CDR1 is MNHEY and CDR2 SVGEGT. CDR3 coding DNA: TGTGCCAGCAGTTACTCCTCGGCCCTCTATGGCTACACCTTC. The encoded protein is CASSYSSALYGYTF.

This chain links TRBV11-2 with TRBJ2-2; D may be TRBD2 (5 bases). This CDR3 is built from 15 residues. Germline lookup yields CDR1 SGHAT and CDR2 FQNNGV. V was pared by 3 bases and J by 5 bases, with 13 bases between. The CDR3 sequence is CASSFSPIATGELFF. The CDR3 DNA sequence: TGTGCCAGCAGCTTCTCCCCAATAGCGACCGGGGAGCTGTTTTTT.

This clone has just a few counts. This chain connects TRBV7-2 to TRBJ2-2; 9 bases fit TRBD2. The CDR3 is 16 residues long. Looked up from germline, CDR1 is SGHTA and CDR2 is FQGNSA. The trim removed 1 base at V and 2 bases at J, leaving 2 bases unmatched. CDR3 bases: TGTGCCAGCAGCTTAGTAGGGACTAGCAACACCGGGGAGCTGTTTTTT. Its protein product is CASSLVGTSNTGELFF.

The chain combines TRBV6-5 with TRBJ1-5; no clear D gene. The V and J ends lost 5 bases and 7 bases respectively, with 12 bases between them. The CDR3 has 13 residues. CDR1 and CDR2 (germline): MNHEY, SVGAGI. The CDR3 DNA reads TGTGCCAGCAGTAGGTACATGGGCCAGCCCCAGCATTTT. Encoded protein: CASSRYMGQPQHF.

The CDR3 reads CASSYQTSGGARNEQFF. Here the CDR3 DNA reads TGTGCCAGCAGTTACCAGACTAGCGGGGGGGCCAGGAATGAGCAGTTCTTC. The rearrangement uses TRBV6-2 or TRBV6-3 and TRBJ2-1, with 14 bases that match TRBD2. There are 17 residues in the CDR3. After removal of 2 bases from V and 7 bases from J, the junction contained 7 bases not matched to a gene. The germline V gene encodes CDR1 MNHEY and CDR2 SVGEGT.

The chain employs TRBV4-2 and TRBJ2-3; TRBD2 agrees at 12 bases. In germline, CDR1 is LGHNA, CDR2 YNFKEQ. This CDR3 is built from 15 residues. Unmatched junction bases numbered 1, after V lost 2 bases and J lost 4 bases. The CDR3 region is CASSQTSGRSDTQYF. The CDR3, as DNA: TGTGCCAGCAGCCAAACTAGCGGGAGGTCAGATACGCAGTATTTT.